This TCR beta chain was sequenced during a study of blood T cell repertoires in COVID-19. Study details: The study drew acute and convalescent COVID-19 samples from the United States, Italy and Spain. The cDNA or gDNA used as material had been derived from T cells, B-cell-depleted T cells, or PBMCs.

V was clipped by 5 bases and J by 5 bases; unmatched bases: 0. Germline lookup yields CDR1 GTSNPN and CDR2 SVGIG (reference sequence). The CDR3 consists of 11 residues. As originally analysed: Amplified reference gene primers provided the basis for estimating nucleated cell counts. Profiled with immunoSEQ multiplex PCR; TCRdb holds only in-frame clones, not every one. The V and J calls and clone size come from that table; D and trimming were worked out from the DNA. Of some 150,000 clones in the sample, about 82% are singletons; the top ten hold nearly 3%. This chain links TRBV30 with TRBJ1-1, with 9 nucleotides matching TRBD1. The receptor comes from a woman in her forties with active or convalescent COVID-19. The sequenced sample was peripheral blood. The CDR3: CAWDRGTEAFF. CDR3 nucleotide sequence: TGTGCCTGGGACAGGGGGACTGAAGCTTTCTTT. Combining the CDR3 with reference TRBV30 and TRBJ1-1 gives the whole variable domain SQTIHQWPATLVQPVGSPLSLECTVEGTSNPNLYWYRQAAGRGLQLLFYSVGIGQISSEVPQNLSASRPQDRQFILSSKKLLLSDSGFYLCAWDRGTEAFFGQGTRLTVV.